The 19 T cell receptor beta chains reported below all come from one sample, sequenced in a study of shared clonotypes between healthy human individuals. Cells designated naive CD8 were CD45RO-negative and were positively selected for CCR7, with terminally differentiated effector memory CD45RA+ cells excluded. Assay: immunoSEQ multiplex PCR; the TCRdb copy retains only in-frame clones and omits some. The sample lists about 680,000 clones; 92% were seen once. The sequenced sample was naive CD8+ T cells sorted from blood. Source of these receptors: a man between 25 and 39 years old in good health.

CDR3 in DNA: TGCGCCAGCAGCCAAGATCGGGGGGGGCCTGGAAACACCATATATTTT. Its translation is CASSQDRGGPGNTIYF. V is TRBV4-3 and J is TRBJ1-3; the D gene is possibly TRBD1 (6 bases). The germline V and J ends were trimmed by 0 bases and 2 bases, with 11 bases remaining between them. The CDR3 is made up of 16 amino acids. The germline gives CDR1 LGHNA, CDR2 YSLEER.

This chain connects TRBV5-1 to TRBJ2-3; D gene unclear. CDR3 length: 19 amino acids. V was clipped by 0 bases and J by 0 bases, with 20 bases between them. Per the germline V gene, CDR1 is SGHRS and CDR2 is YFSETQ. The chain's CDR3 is CASSLAVVRISPSTDTQYF. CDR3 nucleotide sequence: TGCGCCAGCAGCTTGGCAGTTGTGCGGATATCCCCGAGCACAGATACGCAGTATTTT.

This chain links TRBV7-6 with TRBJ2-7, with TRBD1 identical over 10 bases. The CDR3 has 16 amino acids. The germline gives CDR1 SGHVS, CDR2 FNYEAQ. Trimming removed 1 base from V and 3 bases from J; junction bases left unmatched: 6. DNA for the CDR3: TGTGCCAGCAGCTTAGAACCGGGACAGGGGTACTACGAGCAGTACTTC. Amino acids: CASSLEPGQGYYEQYF.

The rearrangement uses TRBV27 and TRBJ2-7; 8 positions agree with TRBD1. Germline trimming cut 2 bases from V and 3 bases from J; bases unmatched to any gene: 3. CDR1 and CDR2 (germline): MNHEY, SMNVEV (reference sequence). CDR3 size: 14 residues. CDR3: CASSLQGAVYEQYF. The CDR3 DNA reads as TGTGCCAGCAGTTTACAGGGGGCGGTCTACGAGCAGTACTTC.

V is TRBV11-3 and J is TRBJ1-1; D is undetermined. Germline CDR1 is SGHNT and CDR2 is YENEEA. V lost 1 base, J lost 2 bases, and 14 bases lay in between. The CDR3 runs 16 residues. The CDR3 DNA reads TGTGCCAGCAGCTTAGCTGGCCGTCTGGAAAACACTGAAGCTTTCTTT. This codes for CASSLAGRLENTEAFF.

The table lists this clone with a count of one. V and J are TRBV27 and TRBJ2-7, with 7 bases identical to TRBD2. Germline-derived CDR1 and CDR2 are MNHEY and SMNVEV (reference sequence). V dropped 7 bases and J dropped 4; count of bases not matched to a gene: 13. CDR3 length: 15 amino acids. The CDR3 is CASTPGLELGYEQYF. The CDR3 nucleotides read TGTGCCAGCACCCCTGGACTAGAACTTGGGTACGAGCAGTACTTC.

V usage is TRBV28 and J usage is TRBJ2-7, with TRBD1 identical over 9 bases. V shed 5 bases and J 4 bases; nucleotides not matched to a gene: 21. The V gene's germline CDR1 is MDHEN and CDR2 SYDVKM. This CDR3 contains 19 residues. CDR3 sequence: CASSPRDGIRDRVEYEQYF. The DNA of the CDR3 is TGTGCCAGCAGTCCGAGGGATGGGATCCGGGACAGGGTCGAGTACGAGCAGTACTTC.

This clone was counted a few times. The CDR3 here is CASSVSRGTDNEQFF. CDR3 DNA sequence: TGTGCCAGCAGTGTGTCTAGGGGGACAGACAATGAGCAGTTCTTC. The chain is built from TRBV2 and TRBJ2-1, with 7 bases matching TRBD1. The V gene end was trimmed by 4 bases and the J gene end by 5 bases; junction bases not matched to a gene: 8. Per germline, CDR1 SNHLY and CDR2 FYNNEI. The CDR3 length is 15 residues.

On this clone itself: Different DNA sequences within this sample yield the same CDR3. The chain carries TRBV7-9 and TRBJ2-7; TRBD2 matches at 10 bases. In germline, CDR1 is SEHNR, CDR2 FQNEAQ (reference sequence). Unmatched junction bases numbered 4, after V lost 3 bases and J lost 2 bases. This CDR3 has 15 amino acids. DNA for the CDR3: TGTGCCAGCAGCTTCCGGACTAGCGGAACCTACGAGCAGTACTTC. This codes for CASSFRTSGTYEQYF.

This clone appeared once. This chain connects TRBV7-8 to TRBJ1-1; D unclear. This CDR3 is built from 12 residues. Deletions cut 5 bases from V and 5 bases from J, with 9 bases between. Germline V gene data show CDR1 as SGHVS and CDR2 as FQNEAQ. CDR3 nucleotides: TGTGCCAGCAGCCTTAGGGATACTGAAGCTTTCTTT. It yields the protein CASSLRDTEAFF.

The CDR3 is CASSLGLAETSYEQYF. CDR3 bases: TGTGCCAGCAGTTTGGGGCTAGCGGAGACCTCCTACGAGCAGTACTTC. The chain joins TRBV28 to TRBJ2-7; 7 bases match TRBD2. The CDR3 runs to 16 residues. The V gene's germline CDR1 is MDHEN and CDR2 SYDVKM. With V trimmed by 3 bases and J by 0 bases, 8 bases remained unmatched. Filled out from reference TRBV28 and TRBJ2-7, the complete variable domain reads DVKVTQSSRYLVKRTGEKVFLECVQDMDHENMFWYRQDPGLGLRLIYFSYDVKMKEKGDIPEGYSVSREKKERFSLILESASTNQTSMYLCASSLGLAETSYEQYFGPGTRLTVT.

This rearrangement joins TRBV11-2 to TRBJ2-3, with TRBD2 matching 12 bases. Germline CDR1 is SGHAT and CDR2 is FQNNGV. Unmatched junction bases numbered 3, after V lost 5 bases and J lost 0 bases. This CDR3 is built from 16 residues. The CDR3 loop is CASSPGTSGSTDTQYF. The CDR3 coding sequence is TGTGCCAGCAGCCCAGGGACTAGCGGGAGCACAGATACGCAGTATTTT.

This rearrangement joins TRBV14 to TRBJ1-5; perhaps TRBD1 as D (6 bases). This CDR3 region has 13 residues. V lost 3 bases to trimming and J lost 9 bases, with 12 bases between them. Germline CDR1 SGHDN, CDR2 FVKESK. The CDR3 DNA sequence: TGTGCCAGCAGCCACAGGGGCGGGAGGCCCCAGCATTTT. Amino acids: CASSHRGGRPQHF.

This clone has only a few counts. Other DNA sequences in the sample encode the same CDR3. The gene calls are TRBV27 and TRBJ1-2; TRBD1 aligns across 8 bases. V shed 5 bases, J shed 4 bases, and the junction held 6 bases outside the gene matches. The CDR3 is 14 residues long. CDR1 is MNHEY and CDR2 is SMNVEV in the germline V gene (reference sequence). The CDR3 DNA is TGTGCCAGCAGTCCAGGGGGCGCGGGCTATGGCTACACCTTC. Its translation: CASSPGGAGYGYTF.

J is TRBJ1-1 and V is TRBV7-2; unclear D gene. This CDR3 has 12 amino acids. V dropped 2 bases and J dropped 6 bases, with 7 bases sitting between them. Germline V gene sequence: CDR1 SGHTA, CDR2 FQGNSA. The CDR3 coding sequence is TGTGCCAGCAGCTTAAGGTTCGCTGAAGCTTTCTTT. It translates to CASSLRFAEAFF.

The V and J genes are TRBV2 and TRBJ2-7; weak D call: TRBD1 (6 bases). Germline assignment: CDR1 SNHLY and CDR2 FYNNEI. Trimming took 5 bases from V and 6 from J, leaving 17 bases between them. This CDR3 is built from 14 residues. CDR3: CASSTGRRSVEQYF. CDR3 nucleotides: TGTGCCAGCAGTACAGGGAGAAGGTCTGTCGAGCAGTACTTC.

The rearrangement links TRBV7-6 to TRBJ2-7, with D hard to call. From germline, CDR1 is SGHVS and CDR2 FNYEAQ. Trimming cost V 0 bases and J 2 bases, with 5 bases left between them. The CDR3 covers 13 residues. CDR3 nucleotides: TGTGCCAGCAGCTTAGCGGAAACCTACGAGCAGTACTTC. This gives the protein CASSLAETYEQYF.

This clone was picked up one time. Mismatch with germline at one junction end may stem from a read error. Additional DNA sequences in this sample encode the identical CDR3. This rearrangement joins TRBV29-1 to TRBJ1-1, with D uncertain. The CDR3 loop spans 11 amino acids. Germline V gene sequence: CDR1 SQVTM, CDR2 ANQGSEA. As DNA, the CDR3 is TGCAGCGTAGCGAGGAACACTGAAGCCTTCTTT. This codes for CSVARNTEAFF.

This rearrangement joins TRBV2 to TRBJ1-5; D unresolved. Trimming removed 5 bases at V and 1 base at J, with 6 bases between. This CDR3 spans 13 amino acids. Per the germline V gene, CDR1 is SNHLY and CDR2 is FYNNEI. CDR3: CASSLWSNQPQHF. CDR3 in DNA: TGTGCCAGCAGTTTGTGGAGCAATCAGCCCCAGCATTTT.